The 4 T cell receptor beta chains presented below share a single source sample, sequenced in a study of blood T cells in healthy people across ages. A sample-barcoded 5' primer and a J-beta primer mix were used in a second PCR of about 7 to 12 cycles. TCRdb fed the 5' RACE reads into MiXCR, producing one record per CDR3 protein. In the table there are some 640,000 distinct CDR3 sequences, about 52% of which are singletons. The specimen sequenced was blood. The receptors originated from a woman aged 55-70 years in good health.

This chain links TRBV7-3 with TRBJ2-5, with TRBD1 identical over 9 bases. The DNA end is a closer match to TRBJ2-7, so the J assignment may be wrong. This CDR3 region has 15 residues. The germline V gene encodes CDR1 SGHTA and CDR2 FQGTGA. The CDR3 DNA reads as TGTGCCAGCAGCTCAACAGGGGGCTCAGGTTACGAGCAGTACTTC. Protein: CASSSTGGSGYEQYF.

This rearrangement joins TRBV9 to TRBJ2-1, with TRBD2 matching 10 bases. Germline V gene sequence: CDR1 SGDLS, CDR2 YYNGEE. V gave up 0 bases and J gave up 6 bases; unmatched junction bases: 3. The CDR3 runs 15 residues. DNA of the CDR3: TGTGCCAGCAGCGTAGTACTAGCGGGATTCAATGAGCAGTTCTTC. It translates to CASSVVLAGFNEQFF.

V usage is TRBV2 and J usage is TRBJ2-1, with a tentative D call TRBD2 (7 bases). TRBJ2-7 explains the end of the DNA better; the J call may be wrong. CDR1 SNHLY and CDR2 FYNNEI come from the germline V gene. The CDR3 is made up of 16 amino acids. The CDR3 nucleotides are TGTGCCAGCAGACCGGGCAGGGGACTAACCTACAATGAGCAGTACTTC. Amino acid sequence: CASRPGRGLTYNEQYF.

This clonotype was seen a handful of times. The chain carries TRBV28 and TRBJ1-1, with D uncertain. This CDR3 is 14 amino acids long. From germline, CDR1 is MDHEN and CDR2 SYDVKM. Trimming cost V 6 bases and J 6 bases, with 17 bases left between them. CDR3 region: CASSQLSVKAEAFF. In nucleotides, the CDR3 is TGTGCCAGCAGCCAACTCAGTGTGAAGGCTGAAGCTTTCTTT.